This T cell receptor (beta chain) emerged from a study of blood T cell repertoires in COVID-19. About the study: Samples came from the United States, Italy and Spain, spanning acute and convalescent COVID-19. T cells, B-cell-depleted T cells, or PBMCs provided the cDNA or gDNA that served as material.

V shed 3 bases and J shed 10 bases, with 3 bases lying between them. Germline values: CDR1 SQVTM, CDR2 ANQGSEA. This CDR3 has 8 residues. Authors' methods: The authors estimated nucleated cell counts from reference gene primer amplification. Method: immunoSEQ multiplex PCR; TCRdb's copy keeps in-frame clones and lacks some. The V and J calls and the clone size are those of that table, but D and trimming were determined from the DNA. The sample carries 250,000 to 300,000 clones, approximately 87% recorded once. This sequence joins TRBV29-1 and TRBJ1-2, with D uncertain. This receptor was taken from a woman in her 30s with COVID-19, enrolled during active disease. Sequences were obtained from peripheral blood. The CDR3 here is CSVEYYTF. As DNA, the CDR3 is TGCAGCGTTGAGTACTACACCTTC. The full variable domain, rest sourced from reference TRBV29-1 and TRBJ1-2, is SAVISQKPSRDICQRGTSLTIQCQVDSQVTMMFWYRQQPGQSLTLIATANQGSEATYESGFVIDKFPISRPNLTFSTLTVSNMSPEDSSIYLCSVEYYTFGSGTRLTVV.